What follows are 28 T cell receptor beta chains derived from one specimen sequenced in a study of cytomegalovirus exposure and HLA in healthy donors. PCR amplification relied on 60 Vbeta primers (plus 13 Jbeta primers). Sequencing used immunoSEQ multiplex PCR; TCRdb keeps in-frame clones, though not all of them. The sample's table shows tens of thousands of clones. The sample comprised PBMCs. The receptor source for this set is a woman between 25 and 40 years old in good health and CMV-seronegative.

The genes are TRBV6-1 and TRBJ1-2, with no clear D. V was trimmed by 1 base and J by 4 bases, leaving 10 bases between them. Looked up from germline, CDR1 is MNHNS and CDR2 is SASEGT. CDR3 size: 14 residues. CDR3 bases: TGTGCCAGCAGTGAAGACCCTGGCGGCTATGGCTACACCTTC. Translation gives CASSEDPGGYGYTF.

The chain uses TRBV19 and TRBJ1-5; tentatively, D is TRBD1 (5 bases). Trimming pared 5 bases from V and 5 bases from J, leaving 16 bases between. The CDR3 runs to 15 residues. The germline gives CDR1 LNHDA, CDR2 SQIVND (reference sequence). The CDR3 DNA sequence: TGTGCCAGTAGTCCTCTTTCCTGGGGGGATCAGCCCCAGCATTTT. Protein product: CASSPLSWGDQPQHF.

The chain employs TRBV30 and TRBJ2-3; D unresolved. Germline V CDR1 and CDR2: GTSNPN, SVGIG (reference sequence). This CDR3 contains 14 residues. Between the trimmed V and J ends, which lost 2 bases and 2 bases, there was a span of 11 bases. The CDR3 here is CAWSPSSVTDTQYF. The CDR3 DNA follows: TGTGCCTGGAGTCCTTCTTCTGTCACAGATACGCAGTATTTT.

The chain has TRBV18 and TRBJ2-2; 9 nucleotides agree with TRBD2. J lost 5 bases, V lost 3 bases, and 13 bases had no gene match. CDR1 KGHSH and CDR2 LQKENI come from the germline V gene. The CDR3 sequence is 18 residues long. The CDR3 nucleotides are TGTGCCAGCTCACCCTCCGCGGCGGGAGGGGTTTGGACCGGGGAGCTGTTTTTT. This sequence encodes CASSPSAAGGVWTGELFF.

The chain joins TRBV10-1 to TRBJ2-1; 9 positions agree with TRBD2. The CDR3 totals 16 residues. Germline-derived CDR1 and CDR2 are WNHNN and SYGVQD (reference sequence). With 0 bases clipped from V and 8 bases from J, the junction kept 8 bases outside the gene matches. CDR3 bases: TGCGCCAGCAGTGAGTCTGGGACTAGCAGGAGCGATGAGCAGTTCTTC. Translated, it gives CASSESGTSRSDEQFF.

The rearrangement links TRBV6-1 to TRBJ2-7, with 10 bases fitting TRBD1. The germline V gene has CDR1 MNHNS and CDR2 SASEGT. With 4 bases clipped from V and 1 base from J, the junction kept 1 base outside the gene matches. The CDR3 length is 14 residues. The CDR3 loop reads CASSAGQGSYEQYF. The CDR3, as DNA: TGTGCCAGCAGTGCGGGACAGGGGTCCTACGAGCAGTACTTC.

The rearrangement uses TRBV5-6 and TRBJ2-7; maybe TRBD1 (7 bases). Trimming cost V 6 bases and J 6 bases, with 25 bases left between them. Looked up from germline, CDR1 is SGHDT and CDR2 is YYEEEE. The CDR3 consists of 16 residues. The CDR3 spells CASTVTWRGQRIEQYF. The CDR3 region has the DNA TGTGCCAGCACCGTCACCTGGAGGGGACAGCGGATCGAGCAGTACTTC. Supplemented by reference TRBV5-6 and TRBJ2-7, the full variable domain reads DAGVTQSPTHLIKTRGQQVTLRCSPKSGHDTVSWYQQALGQGPQFIFQYYEEEERQRGNFPDRFSGHQFPNYSSELNVNALLLGDSALYLCASTVTWRGQRIEQYFGPGTRLTVT.

This CDR3 reads CASSLRARLNEQFF. CDR3 coding DNA: TGTGCCAGCAGCTTGCGAGCTAGGCTCAATGAGCAGTTCTTC. The genes are TRBV5-6 and TRBJ2-1; the D is unclear. Germline-derived CDR1 and CDR2 are SGHDT and YYEEEE. V lost 1 base, J lost 6 bases, and 11 bases lay in between. This CDR3 contains 14 residues. Full variable domain (remainder filled in from reference TRBV5-6 and TRBJ2-1): DAGVTQSPTHLIKTRGQQVTLRCSPKSGHDTVSWYQQALGQGPQFIFQYYEEEERQRGNFPDRFSGHQFPNYSSELNVNALLLGDSALYLCASSLRARLNEQFFGPGTRLTVL.

The chain recombines TRBV30 with TRBJ1-1; 9 positions agree with TRBD1. Germline trimming cut 0 bases from V and 3 bases from J; bases unmatched to any gene: 8. The CDR3 consists of 16 residues. CDR1 and CDR2 (germline): GTSNPN, SVGIG (reference sequence). This chain's CDR3 is CAWSVRGTGRDTEAFF. CDR3 nucleotides: TGTGCCTGGAGTGTACGAGGGACAGGGCGGGACACTGAAGCTTTCTTT. The full variable domain, completed using reference TRBV30 and TRBJ1-1, is SQTIHQWPATLVQPVGSPLSLECTVEGTSNPNLYWYRQAAGRGLQLLFYSVGIGQISSEVPQNLSASRPQDRQFILSSKKLLLSDSGFYLCAWSVRGTGRDTEAFFGQGTRLTVV.

Worth noting for this clone: This same CDR3 is encoded by further DNA sequences in the sample. This chain uses TRBV30 with TRBJ1-5; 8 nucleotides align to TRBD1. Germline CDR1 is GTSNPN and CDR2 is SVGIG (reference sequence). The CDR3 covers 15 residues. Trimming cost V 5 bases and J 3 bases; bases outside gene matches: 9. Here the CDR3 DNA reads TGTGCCTGGGGTGACAGGGGCGCCTACAATCAGCCCCAGCATTTT. This sequence encodes CAWGDRGAYNQPQHF. Together with reference TRBV30 and TRBJ1-5, the CDR3 gives the full variable domain: SQTIHQWPATLVQPVGSPLSLECTVEGTSNPNLYWYRQAAGRGLQLLFYSVGIGQISSEVPQNLSASRPQDRQFILSSKKLLLSDSGFYLCAWGDRGAYNQPQHFGDGTRLSIL.

DNA of the CDR3: TGTGCCAGCAGCTTAGCGTGGACGCGGACTAGCGGGAGCAGGGAGACCCAGTACTTC. The encoded protein is CASSLAWTRTSGSRETQYF. V usage is TRBV7-8 and J usage is TRBJ2-5, with TRBD2 identical over 13 bases. V was pared by 0 bases and J by 5 bases, with 12 bases of the junction left unmatched. The CDR3 covers 19 residues. The germline CDR1 and CDR2 sequences are SGHVS and FQNEAQ.

V gene TRBV29-1 combines with J gene TRBJ1-5, with D possibly matching TRBD1 (6 bases). V dropped 4 bases and J dropped 2 bases, with 12 bases sitting between them. CDR3 length: 14 amino acids. Germline V CDR1 and CDR2: SQVTM, ANQGSEA. CDR3 sequence (DNA): TGCAGCGTTGTCGGGGGGCACGGCAATCAGCCCCAGCATTTT. The encoded protein is CSVVGGHGNQPQHF.

The J gene is TRBJ2-5, the V gene TRBV5-1; the D is unclear. In germline, CDR1 is SGHRS, CDR2 YFSETQ. The CDR3 sequence is 12 residues long. Trimming pared 4 bases from V and 0 bases from J, leaving 4 bases between. The CDR3 region is CASSQDQETQYF. CDR3 nucleotides: TGCGCCAGCAGCCAGGACCAAGAGACCCAGTACTTC.

The chain employs TRBV30 and TRBJ2-7, with 11 bases fitting TRBD1. Losses at the gene ends were 3 bases for V and 8 bases for J; bases not matched to a gene: 6. The germline V gene has CDR1 GTSNPN and CDR2 SVGIG (reference sequence). The CDR3 has 13 amino acids. The CDR3 region is CAWSGTGGSKQYF. The DNA for the CDR3 is TGTGCCTGGAGCGGGACAGGGGGTTCCAAGCAGTACTTC. Full variable domain (remainder filled in from reference TRBV30 and TRBJ2-7): SQTIHQWPATLVQPVGSPLSLECTVEGTSNPNLYWYRQAAGRGLQLLFYSVGIGQISSEVPQNLSASRPQDRQFILSSKKLLLSDSGFYLCAWSGTGGSKQYFGPGTRLTVT.

V and J are TRBV6-5 and TRBJ2-7, with unresolved D. Trimming shortened V by 0 bases and J by 4 bases, and 13 bases separated the two germline ends. This CDR3 has 15 amino acids. Germline assignment: CDR1 MNHEY and CDR2 SVGAGI. The CDR3 sequence: CASSYSFMGAYEQYF. Written as DNA, the CDR3 is TGTGCCAGCAGTTACTCTTTCATGGGCGCGTACGAGCAGTACTTC.

The CDR3 sequence is CASSEGSSGFGLYEQYF. The CDR3 DNA follows: TGTGCCAGCAGTGAGGGGTCTAGCGGGTTTGGATTGTACGAGCAGTACTTC. The chain links TRBV6-1 to TRBJ2-7, with 8 positions matching TRBD2. Unmatched junction bases numbered 14, after V lost 3 bases and J lost 4 bases. Germline CDR1 and CDR2: MNHNS and SASEGT. The CDR3 has 17 residues.

The V gene is TRBV25-1, the J gene TRBJ1-1, with D perhaps matching TRBD1 (5 bases). CDR1 and CDR2 (germline): MGHDK, SYGVNS. The CDR3 length is 14 residues. Trimming removed 4 bases from V and 4 bases from J, with 13 bases in between. The CDR3 nucleotides are TGTGCCAGCAGTGCCCGGAATCAGGGCACTGAAGCTTTCTTT. Encoded protein: CASSARNQGTEAFF.

V and J are TRBV4-1 and TRBJ1-2, with TRBD1 matching 7 bases. This CDR3 is 15 amino acids long. After removal of 0 bases from V and 3 bases from J, the junction contained 4 bases not matched to a gene. The germline V gene has CDR1 MGHRA and CDR2 YSYEKL. The DNA of the CDR3 is TGCGCCAGCAGCCAAGATGAGGGACAGTACTATGGCTACACCTTC. Translation gives CASSQDEGQYYGYTF.

The chain recombines TRBV19 with TRBJ2-7; 10 bases are a match to TRBD1. CDR3 size: 14 residues. Per germline, CDR1 LNHDA and CDR2 SQIVND (reference sequence). V shed 6 bases, J shed 0 bases, and the junction held 2 bases outside the gene matches. CDR3 residues: CASRRTGGSYEQYF. The CDR3 bases are TGTGCCAGTAGGCGGACAGGGGGCTCCTACGAGCAGTACTTC.

The chain joins TRBV19 to TRBJ1-2; 9 nucleotides align to TRBD1. The CDR3 spans 16 residues. Germline V gene data show CDR1 as LNHDA and CDR2 as SQIVND (reference sequence). Losses at the gene ends were 7 bases for V and 3 bases for J; bases not matched to a gene: 12. CDR3 in amino acids: CASTHQETGGHYGYTF. For the CDR3, the DNA is TGTGCCAGTACCCACCAAGAGACAGGGGGACACTATGGCTACACCTTC.

The chain has TRBV2 and TRBJ1-4; TRBD1 aligns across 7 bases. J was trimmed by 5 bases and V by 6 bases; bases with no gene match: 6. This CDR3 has 14 residues. Germline CDR1 and CDR2: SNHLY and FYNNEI. CDR3 residues: CASSNRGLNEKLFF. The CDR3 DNA follows: TGTGCCAGCAGCAACAGGGGTCTCAATGAAAAACTGTTTTTT.

This sequence joins TRBV19 and TRBJ2-1; 10 bases align to TRBD2. Germline V CDR1 and CDR2: LNHDA, SQIVND (reference sequence). Trimming cost V 4 bases and J 7 bases; bases outside gene matches: 7. The CDR3 contains 15 residues. The CDR3 DNA sequence: TGTGCCAGTAGTAGGAGCGGGAGGGCCCGGAATGAGCAGTTCTTC. Translation: CASSRSGRARNEQFF.

This chain connects TRBV5-6 to TRBJ2-7; 10 nucleotides agree with TRBD1. This CDR3 is 17 amino acids long. With 3 bases clipped from V and 4 bases from J, the junction kept 13 bases outside the gene matches. Germline values: CDR1 SGHDT, CDR2 YYEEEE. This chain's CDR3 is CASSSRDRGVLGYEQYF. The CDR3 bases are TGTGCCAGCAGCTCCCGGGACAGGGGTGTATTGGGTTACGAGCAGTACTTC.

The V call is TRBV6-6, the J call TRBJ1-2; 8 nucleotides align to TRBD1. V lost 0 bases to trimming and J lost 5 bases; unmatched junction nucleotides: 5. The CDR3 is 15 residues long. Germline values: CDR1 MNHNY, CDR2 SVGAGI (reference sequence). CDR3 bases: TGTGCCAGCAGTTACTCGACGGACAGGGCTTATGGCTACACCTTC. Amino acids: CASSYSTDRAYGYTF.

The genes are TRBV5-6 and TRBJ2-1; TRBD1 agrees at 7 bases. Germline trimming cut 7 bases from V and 6 bases from J; bases unmatched to any gene: 7. This CDR3 region has 13 residues. Germline CDR1 is SGHDT and CDR2 is YYEEEE. CDR3 in DNA: TGTGCCAGCGGCCGACAGGGTAGCAATGAGCAGTTCTTC. As protein: CASGRQGSNEQFF.

The chain has TRBV6-6 and TRBJ1-1; D is unresolved. Looked up from germline, CDR1 is MNHNY and CDR2 is SVGAGI (reference sequence). V was shortened by 3 bases and J by 0 bases, with 8 bases between the two germline ends. The CDR3 has 14 residues. The CDR3 DNA sequence: TGTGCCAGCAGTTATACATCAATGAACACTGAAGCTTTCTTT. Amino acid sequence: CASSYTSMNTEAFF.

The chain employs TRBV7-6 and TRBJ1-2; TRBD1 agrees at 9 bases. V lost 6 bases, J lost 8 bases, and 7 bases stayed unmatched. This CDR3 region has 13 residues. Per germline, CDR1 SGHVS and CDR2 FNYEAQ. CDR3 residues: CASSQTGGGGYTF. The DNA for the CDR3 is TGTGCCAGCAGTCAGACAGGGGGTGGAGGCTACACCTTC.

The genes are TRBV5-1 and TRBJ2-7, with TRBD2 identical over 9 bases. Looked up from germline, CDR1 is SGHRS and CDR2 is YFSETQ. J gave up 5 bases and V 0 bases, and 6 bases lay outside the gene matches. CDR3 length equals 15 residues. CDR3 DNA sequence: TGCGCCAGCAGCTTGGTTAGCGGGAGAATCGACGAGCAGTACTTC. It specifies CASSLVSGRIDEQYF.